The 29 T cell receptor beta chains listed next were all sequenced from one sample in a study of T-cell memory formation after mild COVID-19. A single record per CDR3 protein comes from TCRdb applying MiXCR to the 5' RACE reads. Of 120,000 or so distinct CDR3 sequences listed, approximately 6.2% are singletons. The sample was PBMCs or a T cell subset sorted from them (not recorded which). The source of these receptors is an adult woman who had mild COVID-19 (a few samples of this study predate the infection). Cell type and time point are not known.

As regards this clonotype: The germline gene is not matched at one end of the junction; a read error may be the cause. V gene TRBV4-2 combines with J gene TRBJ2-7, with TRBD2 matching 10 bases. The CDR3 totals 15 residues. Germline CDR1 LGHNA, CDR2 YNFKEQ. CDR3 bases: TGTGCCTGCAGCCAAGAACTAGCGGGGAACTACGAGCAGTACTTC. Translated, it gives CACSQELAGNYEQYF.

The table lists this clonotype with many counts. This chain uses TRBV5-1 with TRBJ2-5; 9 bases are shared with TRBD2. This CDR3 has 16 amino acids. V was clipped by 3 bases and J by 1 base; unmatched bases: 7. Germline CDR1 reads SGHRS; CDR2 reads YFSETQ. This chain's CDR3 is CASSSGASGVQETQYF. CDR3 sequence (DNA): TGCGCCAGCAGCTCCGGGGCTAGCGGGGTCCAAGAGACCCAGTACTTC.

This clonotype was counted a few times. Here the CDR3 DNA reads TGTGCCAGCAGCCAAGCTACAGGGGTGGCCGGGGAGCTGTTTTTT. Translated: CASSQATGVAGELFF. The chain combines TRBV14 with TRBJ2-2; 7 bases line up with TRBD1. V gave up 1 base and J gave up 6 bases; unmatched junction bases: 5. Germline V gives CDR1 SGHDN, CDR2 FVKESK. This CDR3 is 15 amino acids long. Using reference TRBV14 and TRBJ2-2 for the parts outside the CDR3, the full variable domain is EAGVTQFPSHSVIEKGQTVTLRCDPISGHDNLYWYRRVMGKEIKFLLHFVKESKQDESGMPNNRFLAERTGGTYSTLKVQPAELEDSGVYFCASSQATGVAGELFFGEGSRLTVL.

V gene TRBV3-1 combines with J gene TRBJ2-4, with TRBD1 matching 7 bases. This CDR3 is 17 amino acids long. Trimming cost V 3 bases and J 4 bases; bases outside gene matches: 12. Germline values: CDR1 LGHDT, CDR2 YNNKEL (reference sequence). CDR3 loop: CASSQTGQALLKNIQYF. The CDR3 DNA is TGTGCCAGCAGCCAGACCGGACAGGCCCTCCTTAAAAACATTCAGTACTTC.

The rearrangement joins TRBV7-2 to TRBJ2-3; TRBD2 matches at 16 bases. The CDR3 consists of 19 residues. Germline V gene lookup returns CDR1 SGHTA and CDR2 FQGNSA. J gave up 4 bases and V 0 bases, and 7 bases lay outside the gene matches. The CDR3 bases are TGTGCCAGCAGCTTAGCGACGGGACTAGCGGGAGGGCCCTCAGATACGCAGTATTTT. Protein product: CASSLATGLAGGPSDTQYF.

This clonotype showed up just a few times. The chain combines TRBV12-3 or TRBV12-4 with TRBJ2-2; the match to TRBD1 covers 10 bases. The CDR3 is 15 amino acids. V gave up 7 bases and J gave up 5 bases; unmatched junction bases: 7. CDR3 sequence reads: CASTQGQGGTGELFF. The DNA of the CDR3 is TGTGCCAGCACCCAAGGACAGGGGGGGACCGGGGAGCTGTTTTTT.

V gene TRBV24-1 combines with J gene TRBJ2-1, with D perhaps TRBD2 (6 bases). The V gene lost 4 bases and the J gene lost 11 bases, with 11 bases spanning the gap. The V gene's germline CDR1 is KGHDR and CDR2 SFDVKD. This CDR3 is built from 12 residues. The CDR3 DNA reads as TGTGCCACCAGTGACTGGGACTTCAAGCAGTTCTTC. Its translation: CATSDWDFKQFF.

This clonotype was detected many times. In DNA form, the CDR3 reads TGCAGCTTCAGAGCGGGGGCCCATTCCTACAATGAGCAGTTCTTC. Translation: CSFRAGAHSYNEQFF. This rearrangement joins TRBV29-1 to TRBJ2-1, with 8 nucleotides matching TRBD2. The CDR3 covers 15 residues. Germline values: CDR1 SQVTM, CDR2 ANQGSEA. V lost 8 bases to trimming and J lost 1 base; unmatched junction nucleotides: 10.

A few counts support this clonotype. This chain connects TRBV3-1 to TRBJ1-5; D perhaps matches TRBD1 (5 bases). Trimming took off 1 base at V and 1 base at J, with 8 bases between the two ends. The CDR3 has 15 residues. The germline CDR1 and CDR2 sequences are LGHDT and YNNKEL (reference sequence). CDR3 residues: CASSQVGGSNQPQHF. CDR3 bases: TGTGCCAGCAGCCAAGTGGGGGGGAGCAATCAGCCCCAGCATTTT.

The sample holds many counts of this clonotype. This chain joins TRBV7-9 and TRBJ1-2, with D unclear. The CDR3 spans 14 residues. The V end lost 5 bases, the J end lost 8 bases, and 18 bases lay between the germline ends. Germline CDR1 is SEHNR and CDR2 is FQNEAQ (reference sequence). The CDR3 nucleotides are TGTGCCAGCAGCCACTCGACGCTTGAACAGGGCTACACCTTC. It codes for CASSHSTLEQGYTF. Drawing the rest from reference TRBV7-9 and TRBJ1-2, the complete variable domain is DTGVSQNPRHKITKRGQNVTFRCDPISEHNRLYWYRQTLGQGPEFLTYFQNEAQLEKSRLLSDRFSAERPKGSFSTLEIQRTEQGDSAMYLCASSHSTLEQGYTFGSGTRLTVV.

The genes are TRBV4-1 and TRBJ1-2; D gene ambiguous. The germline V gene encodes CDR1 MGHRA and CDR2 YSYEKL. Trimming took off 3 bases at V and 7 bases at J, with 12 bases between the two ends. The length of the CDR3 is 13 residues. The CDR3 reads CASSQREVGGYTF. The CDR3 DNA reads TGCGCCAGCAGCCAGAGGGAGGTTGGTGGCTACACCTTC.

The genes are TRBV9 and TRBJ2-2; TRBD1 matches 7 bases. CDR3 length equals 15 residues. Germline V gives CDR1 SGDLS, CDR2 YYNGEE. V was pared by 4 bases and J by 4 bases, with 7 bases of the junction left unmatched. The CDR3 DNA is TGTGCCAGCAGCCGACTACAGGGGAGCACCGGGGAGCTGTTTTTT. Translation: CASSRLQGSTGELFF.

This clonotype came up a few times. CDR3 amino acids: CASSQEEGLLPTDTQYF. The CDR3 DNA sequence: TGCGCCAGCAGCCAAGAGGAGGGATTACTACCCACAGATACGCAGTATTTT. The chain joins TRBV4-1 to TRBJ2-3, with D perhaps matching TRBD2 (6 bases). This CDR3 region has 17 residues. V was trimmed by 0 bases and J by 2 bases, leaving 15 bases between them. Germline assignment: CDR1 MGHRA and CDR2 YSYEKL.

The rearrangement uses TRBV5-6 and TRBJ2-1, with no clear D. The CDR3 extends over 11 amino acids. Germline CDR1 SGHDT, CDR2 YYEEEE. V was cut by 6 bases and J by 9 bases, with 10 bases left in between. CDR3 sequence: CASTLDSEQFF. CDR3 bases: TGTGCCAGCACGCTTGACTCTGAGCAGTTCTTC. The whole variable domain, filled in from reference TRBV5-6 and TRBJ2-1, reads DAGVTQSPTHLIKTRGQQVTLRCSPKSGHDTVSWYQQALGQGPQFIFQYYEEEERQRGNFPDRFSGHQFPNYSSELNVNALLLGDSALYLCASTLDSEQFFGPGTRLTVL.

V gene TRBV9 combines with J gene TRBJ2-3, with 12 bases fitting TRBD2. The CDR3 runs 16 residues. V shed 3 bases and J 4 bases; nucleotides not matched to a gene: 6. Germline assignment: CDR1 SGDLS and CDR2 YYNGEE. Written as DNA, the CDR3 is TGTGCCAGCAGCGCATCTAGCGGGAGGGCCTCAGATACGCAGTATTTT. As protein: CASSASSGRASDTQYF. The variable domain in full, with the rest retrieved from reference TRBV9 and TRBJ2-3, is DSGVTQTPKHLITATGQRVTLRCSPRSGDLSVYWYQQSLDQGLQFLIQYYNGEERAKGNILERFSAQQFPDLHSELNLSSLELGDSALYFCASSASSGRASDTQYFGPGTRLTVL.

This clonotype occurred many times. The CDR3 sequence is CSVRTGLNNNEQFF. The CDR3 DNA follows: TGCAGCGTCCGGACGGGACTTAATAACAATGAGCAGTTCTTC. The rearrangement joins TRBV29-1 to TRBJ2-1; weak D call: TRBD2 (6 bases). Trimming took off 6 bases at V and 5 bases at J, with 17 bases between the two ends. CDR1 is SQVTM, CDR2 ANQGSEA, per germline. The CDR3 is made up of 14 amino acids.

In this sample, this clonotype turned up many times. The chain combines TRBV5-1 with TRBJ2-5; D tentatively fits TRBD1 or TRBD2 (6 bases each). The V gene's germline CDR1 is SGHRS and CDR2 YFSETQ. The CDR3 consists of 15 residues. V was trimmed by 0 bases and J by 4 bases, leaving 13 bases between them. CDR3 protein: CASSLAGARRETQYF. CDR3 sequence (DNA): TGCGCCAGCAGCTTGGCGGGGGCGCGGAGAGAGACCCAGTACTTC. The full variable domain, its missing parts supplied by reference TRBV5-1 and TRBJ2-5, is KAGVTQTPRYLIKTRGQQVTLSCSPISGHRSVSWYQQTPGQGLQFLFEYFSETQRNKGNFPGRFSGRQFSNSRSEMNVSTLELGDSALYLCASSLAGARRETQYFGPGTRLLVL.

This clonotype was seen a few times. This chain links TRBV6-5 with TRBJ2-1; D gene ambiguous. The germline V and J ends were trimmed by 7 bases and 8 bases, with 6 bases remaining between them. Per the germline V gene, CDR1 is MNHEY and CDR2 is SVGAGI. CDR3 length equals 10 residues. CDR3 nucleotides: TGTGCCAGCATGGTCTATGAGCAGTTCTTC. It specifies CASMVYEQFF.

This clonotype was found a few times. The V and J genes are TRBV6-2 or TRBV6-3 and TRBJ2-3; weak D call: TRBD2 (6 bases). The CDR3 consists of 17 residues. V lost 0 bases and J lost 2, with 15 bases in between. Germline-derived CDR1 and CDR2 are MNHEY and SVGEGT. The CDR3, as DNA: TGTGCCAGCAGTTACTCGAGTTGGAGGACTACCACAGATACGCAGTATTTT. Translation gives CASSYSSWRTTTDTQYF.

V and J are TRBV29-1 and TRBJ1-1, with D maybe TRBD1 (6 bases). The ends were cut back, 7 bases at V and 7 bases at J, with 10 bases in the middle. This CDR3 region has 10 residues. Germline V gene data show CDR1 as SQVTM and CDR2 as ANQGSEA. Written as DNA, the CDR3 is TGCAGCGCACGACAGGATGAAGCTTTCTTT. Its protein product is CSARQDEAFF.

This clonotype was observed a handful of times. This chain connects TRBV5-5 to TRBJ1-4; no clear D. The CDR3 extends over 13 amino acids. V shed 0 bases and J shed 3 bases, with 3 bases lying between them. CDR1 is SGHKS, CDR2 YYEKEE, per germline (reference sequence). CDR3 DNA sequence: TGTGCCAGCAGCTTGGTTTCTAATGAAAAACTGTTTTTT. Its translation: CASSLVSNEKLFF.

Many counts were recorded for this clonotype. The rearrangement joins TRBV30 to TRBJ1-1; D perhaps matches TRBD1 (6 bases). Trimming took off 2 bases at V and 1 base at J, with 17 bases between the two ends. The CDR3 contains 16 residues. The V gene's germline CDR1 is GTSNPN and CDR2 SVGIG (reference sequence). CDR3 nucleotide sequence: TGTGCCTGGAGTAAGGGGGGATTAGTGGAGAACACTGAAGCTTTCTTT. Amino acid sequence: CAWSKGGLVENTEAFF.

There are many counts of this clonotype. The chain uses TRBV6-6 and TRBJ2-5; TRBD1 agrees at 12 bases. V trimming: 7 bases; J trimming: 6 bases; junction bases outside the gene matches: 9. This CDR3 is 15 amino acids long. CDR1 MNHNY and CDR2 SVGAGI come from the germline V gene (reference sequence). The CDR3: CASNLRDRGRQTQYF. CDR3 in DNA: TGTGCCAGCAACCTCCGGGACAGGGGGCGACAGACCCAGTACTTC.

The table lists this clonotype with a few counts. The chain couples TRBV12-3 or TRBV12-4 to TRBJ2-3; no clear D. V was trimmed by 5 bases and J by 9 bases, leaving 12 bases between them. The CDR3 has 12 residues. CDR3 sequence reads: CASSAPKGTQYF. The CDR3 DNA reads as TGTGCCAGCAGTGCCCCTAAAGGAACGCAGTATTTT.

This clonotype was seen a few times. The gene calls are TRBV6-1 and TRBJ1-1; 7 bases map to TRBD1. Per the germline V gene, CDR1 is MNHNS and CDR2 is SASEGT. This CDR3 has 15 residues. With 7 bases clipped from V and 5 bases from J, the junction kept 13 bases outside the gene matches. The CDR3 is CASKDRLAKGTEAFF. Written as DNA, the CDR3 is TGTGCCAGCAAGGACAGGTTGGCAAAGGGTACTGAAGCTTTCTTT.

The rearrangement links TRBV12-3 or TRBV12-4 to TRBJ1-6, with D hard to call. This CDR3 is built from 14 residues. The V end was cut by 3 bases, the J end by 7 bases, with 10 bases between. The CDR3 loop reads CASSFGSRNSPLHF. The CDR3 DNA sequence: TGTGCCAGCAGTTTTGGCAGCAGAAATTCACCCCTCCACTTT.

This clonotype was picked up a small number of times. The V call is TRBV30, the J call TRBJ2-7, with D possibly TRBD1 on 5 matching bases. The V and J ends lost 3 bases and 3 bases respectively, with 15 bases between them. Per germline, CDR1 GTSNPN and CDR2 SVGIG (reference sequence). The CDR3 has 14 residues. The CDR3 is CAWRGNDRDYEQYF. CDR3 in DNA: TGTGCCTGGAGGGGAAACGACAGAGACTACGAGCAGTACTTC.

The rearrangement joins TRBV5-4 to TRBJ1-1; 10 bases agree with TRBD1. Germline-derived CDR1 and CDR2 are SGHNT and YYREEE (reference sequence). Trimming at V came to 4 bases and at J to 6 bases, leaving 9 bases not matched to a gene. The CDR3 loop spans 15 amino acids. The CDR3: CASSPDRGQFAEAFF. CDR3 DNA sequence: TGTGCCAGCAGCCCAGACAGGGGGCAATTTGCTGAAGCTTTCTTT.

In this sample, this clonotype turned up many times. This sequence joins TRBV6-5 and TRBJ2-7; the D call may be TRBD1 or TRBD2 (5 bases each). V was cut by 6 bases and J by 3 bases, with 12 bases left in between. The CDR3 contains 13 residues. Germline CDR1 is MNHEY and CDR2 is SVGAGI. The CDR3, as DNA: TGTGCCAGCAGCTCAGGGACGGTCTACGAGCAGTACTTC. It translates to CASSSGTVYEQYF.